Below, one TCR beta chain is given with its context. The sample is drawn from a study of neoadjuvant anti-PD-1 for oral cavity cancer. Study context: Non-progressing patients received a fourth nivolumab dose near day 43, then surgery on days 50-56.

Regarding time point: after neoadjuvant nivolumab, at surgical resection. These newly diagnosed stage II-IVA oral cavity squamous cell carcinoma patients had no prior systemic or radiation treatment. PBMC libraries mostly used roughly 460 ng of input genomic DNA, with six replicates per sample. Profiling relied on immunoSEQ multiplex PCR, and the TCRdb table lists in-frame clones only, not all of them. The repertoire holds just over 65,000 clones, with about 85% as singletons. The CDR3 is 14 amino acids. J lost 3 bases, V lost 7 bases, and 6 bases had no gene match. CDR1 and CDR2 from the germline V gene are MNHNS and SASEGT.

The chain recombines TRBV6-1 with TRBJ2-7, with 10 positions matching TRBD1. The specimen comprised PBMCs, sampled after nivolumab (anti-PD-1) treatment. The sequence came from a person between 40 and 79 years old with oral cavity squamous cell carcinoma. CDR3 protein: CASTRTGGNYEQYF. In DNA, the CDR3 is TGTGCCAGCACCCGGACAGGGGGGAACTACGAGCAGTACTTC.